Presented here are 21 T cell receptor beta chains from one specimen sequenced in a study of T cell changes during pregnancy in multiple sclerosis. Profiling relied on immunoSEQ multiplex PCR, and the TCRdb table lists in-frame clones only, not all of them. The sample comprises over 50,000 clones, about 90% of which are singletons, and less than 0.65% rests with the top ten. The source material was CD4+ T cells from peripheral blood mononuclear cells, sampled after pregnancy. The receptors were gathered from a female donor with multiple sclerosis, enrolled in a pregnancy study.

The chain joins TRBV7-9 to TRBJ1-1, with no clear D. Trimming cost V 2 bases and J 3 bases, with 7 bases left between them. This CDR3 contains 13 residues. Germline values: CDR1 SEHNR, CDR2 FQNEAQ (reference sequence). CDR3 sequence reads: CASSLNTDTEAFF. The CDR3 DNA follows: TGTGCCAGCAGCTTAAACACAGACACTGAAGCTTTCTTT.

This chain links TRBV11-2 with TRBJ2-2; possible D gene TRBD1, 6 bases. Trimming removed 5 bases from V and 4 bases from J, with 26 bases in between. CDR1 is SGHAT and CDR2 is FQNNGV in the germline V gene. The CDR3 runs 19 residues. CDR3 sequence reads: CASSPTRTLGDIITGELFF. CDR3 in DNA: TGTGCCAGCAGCCCGACGCGTACCCTAGGGGACATAATCACCGGGGAGCTGTTTTTT.

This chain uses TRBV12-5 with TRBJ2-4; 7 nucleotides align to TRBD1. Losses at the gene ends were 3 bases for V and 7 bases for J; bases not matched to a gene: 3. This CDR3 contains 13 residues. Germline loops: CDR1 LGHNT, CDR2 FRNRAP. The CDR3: CASGLGTANIQYF. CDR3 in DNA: TGTGCTAGTGGTTTAGGGACAGCGAACATTCAGTACTTC. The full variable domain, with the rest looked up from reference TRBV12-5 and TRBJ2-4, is DARVTQTPRHKVTEMGQEVTMRCQPILGHNTVFWYRQTMMQGLELLAYFRNRAPLDDSGMPKDRFSAEMPDATLATLKIQPSEPRDSAVYFCASGLGTANIQYFGAGTRLSVL.

This chain's CDR3 is CASSLQGGETQYF. The CDR3 nucleotides are TGTGCCAGCAGCTTGCAGGGTGGTGAGACCCAGTACTTC. The rearrangement links TRBV5-4 to TRBJ2-5; D perhaps matches TRBD1 (5 bases). The CDR3 is made up of 13 amino acids. Germline V gene lookup returns CDR1 SGHNT and CDR2 YYREEE (reference sequence). Deletions cut 1 base from V and 5 bases from J, with 9 bases between.

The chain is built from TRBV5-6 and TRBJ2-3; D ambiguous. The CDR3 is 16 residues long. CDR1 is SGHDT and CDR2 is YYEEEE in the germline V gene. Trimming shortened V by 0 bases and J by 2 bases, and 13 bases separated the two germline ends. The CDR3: CASSLAAAIPTDTQYF. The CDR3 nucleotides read TGTGCCAGCAGCTTGGCCGCAGCGATCCCCACAGATACGCAGTATTTT.

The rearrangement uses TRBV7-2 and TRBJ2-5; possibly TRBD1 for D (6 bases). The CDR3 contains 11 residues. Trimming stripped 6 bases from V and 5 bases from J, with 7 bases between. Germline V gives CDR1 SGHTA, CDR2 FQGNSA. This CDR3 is CASRTGETQYF. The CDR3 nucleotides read TGTGCCAGCAGAACAGGGGAGACCCAGTACTTC.

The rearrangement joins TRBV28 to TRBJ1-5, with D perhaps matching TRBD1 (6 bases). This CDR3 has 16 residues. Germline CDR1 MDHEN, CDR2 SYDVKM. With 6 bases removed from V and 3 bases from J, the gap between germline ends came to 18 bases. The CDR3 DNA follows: TGTGCCAGCAGCAAACTACAGGGCCAAGTCAATCAGCCCCAGCATTTT. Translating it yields CASSKLQGQVNQPQHF. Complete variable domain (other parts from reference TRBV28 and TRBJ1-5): DVKVTQSSRYLVKRTGEKVFLECVQDMDHENMFWYRQDPGLGLRLIYFSYDVKMKEKGDIPEGYSVSREKKERFSLILESASTNQTSMYLCASSKLQGQVNQPQHFGDGTRLSIL.

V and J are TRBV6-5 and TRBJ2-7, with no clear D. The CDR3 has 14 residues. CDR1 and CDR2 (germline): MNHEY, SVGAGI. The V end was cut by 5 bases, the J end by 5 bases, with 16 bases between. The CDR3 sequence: CASSTTSWAHEQYF. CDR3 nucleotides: TGTGCCAGCAGTACCACATCGTGGGCCCACGAGCAGTACTTC.

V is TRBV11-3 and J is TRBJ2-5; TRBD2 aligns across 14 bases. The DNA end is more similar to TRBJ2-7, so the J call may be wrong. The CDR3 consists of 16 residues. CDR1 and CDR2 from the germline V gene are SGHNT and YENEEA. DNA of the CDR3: TGTGCCAGCAGCTTAGGTGGGACTAGCGGGGGCTACGAGCAGTACTTC. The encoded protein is CASSLGGTSGGYEQYF.

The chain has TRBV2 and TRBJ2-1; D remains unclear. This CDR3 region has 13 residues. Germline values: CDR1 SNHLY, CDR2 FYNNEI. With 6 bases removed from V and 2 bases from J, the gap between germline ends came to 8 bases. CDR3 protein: CASRPRTYNEQFF. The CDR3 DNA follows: TGTGCCAGCAGACCGAGAACCTACAATGAGCAGTTCTTC.

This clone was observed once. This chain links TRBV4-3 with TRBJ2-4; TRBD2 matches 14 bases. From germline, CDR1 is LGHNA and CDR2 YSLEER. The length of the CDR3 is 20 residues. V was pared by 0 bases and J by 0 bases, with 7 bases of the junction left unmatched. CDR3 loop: CASSQESGLAGVLAKNIQYF. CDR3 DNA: TGCGCCAGCAGCCAAGAATCGGGACTAGCGGGGGTGCTAGCCAAAAACATTCAGTACTTC.

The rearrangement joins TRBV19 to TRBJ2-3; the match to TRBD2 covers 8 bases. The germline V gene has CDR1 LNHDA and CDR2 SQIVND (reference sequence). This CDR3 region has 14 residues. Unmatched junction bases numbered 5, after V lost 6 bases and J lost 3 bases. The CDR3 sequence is CASRTGGGTDTQYF. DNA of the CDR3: TGTGCCAGTAGGACGGGAGGGGGTACAGATACGCAGTATTTT. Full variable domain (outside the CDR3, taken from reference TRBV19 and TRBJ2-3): DGGITQSPKYLFRKEGQNVTLSCEQNLNHDAMYWYRQDPGQGLRLIYYSQIVNDFQKGDIAEGYSVSREKKESFPLTVTSAQKNPTAFYLCASRTGGGTDTQYFGPGTRLTVL.

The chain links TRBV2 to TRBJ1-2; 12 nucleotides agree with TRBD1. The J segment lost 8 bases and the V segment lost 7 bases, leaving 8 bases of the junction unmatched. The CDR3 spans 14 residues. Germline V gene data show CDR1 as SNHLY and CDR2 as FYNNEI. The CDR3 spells CASTREGTGGGYTF. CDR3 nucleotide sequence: TGTGCCAGCACCCGGGAAGGGACAGGGGGCGGCTACACCTTC. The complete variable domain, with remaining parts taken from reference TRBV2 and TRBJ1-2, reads EPEVTQTPSHQVTQMGQEVILRCVPISNHLYFYWYRQILGQKVEFLVSFYNNEISEKSEIFDDQFSVERPDGSNFTLKIRSTKLEDSAMYFCASTREGTGGGYTFGSGTRLTVV.

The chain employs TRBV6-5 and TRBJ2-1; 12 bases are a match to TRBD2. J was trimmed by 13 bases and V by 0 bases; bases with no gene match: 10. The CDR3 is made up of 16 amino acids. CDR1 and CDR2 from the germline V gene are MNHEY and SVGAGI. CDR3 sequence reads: CASSYSSSGRGGPQFF. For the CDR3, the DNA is TGTGCCAGCAGTTACTCTTCTAGCGGGAGGGGAGGGCCCCAGTTCTTC.

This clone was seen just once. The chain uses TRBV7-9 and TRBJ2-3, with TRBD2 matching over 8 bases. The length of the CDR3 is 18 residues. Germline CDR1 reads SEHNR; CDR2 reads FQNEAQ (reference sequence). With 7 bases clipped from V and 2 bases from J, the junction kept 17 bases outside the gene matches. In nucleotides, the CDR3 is TGTGCCAGCACCCCCCCCGGGACTAGAGGGAGGAACACAGATACGCAGTATTTT. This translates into CASTPPGTRGRNTDTQYF.

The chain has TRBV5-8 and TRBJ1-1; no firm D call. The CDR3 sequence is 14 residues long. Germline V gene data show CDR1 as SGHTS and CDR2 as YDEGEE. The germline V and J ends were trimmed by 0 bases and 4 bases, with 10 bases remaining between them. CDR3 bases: TGTGCCAGCAGCTTGGTTGCAGATGGCACTGAAGCTTTCTTT. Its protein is CASSLVADGTEAFF.

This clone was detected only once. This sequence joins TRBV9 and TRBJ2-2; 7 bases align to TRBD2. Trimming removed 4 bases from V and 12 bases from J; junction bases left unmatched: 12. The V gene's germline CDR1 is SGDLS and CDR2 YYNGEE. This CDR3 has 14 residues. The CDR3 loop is CASSPSTSPPKLFF. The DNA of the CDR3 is TGTGCCAGCAGCCCCTCGACTAGCCCCCCAAAGCTGTTTTTT.

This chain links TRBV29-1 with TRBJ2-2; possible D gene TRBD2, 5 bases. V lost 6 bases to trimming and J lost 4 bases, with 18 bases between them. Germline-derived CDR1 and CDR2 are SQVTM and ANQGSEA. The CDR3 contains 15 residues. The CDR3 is CSVKKSGQRTGELFF. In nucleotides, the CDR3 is TGCAGCGTGAAGAAGAGCGGCCAACGCACCGGGGAGCTGTTTTTT.

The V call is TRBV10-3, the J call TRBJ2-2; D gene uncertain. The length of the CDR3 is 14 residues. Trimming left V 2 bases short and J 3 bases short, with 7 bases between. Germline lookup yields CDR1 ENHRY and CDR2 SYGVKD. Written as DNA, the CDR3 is TGTGCCATCAGTGAGGGGCGATACACCGGGGAGCTGTTTTTT. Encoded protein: CAISEGRYTGELFF.

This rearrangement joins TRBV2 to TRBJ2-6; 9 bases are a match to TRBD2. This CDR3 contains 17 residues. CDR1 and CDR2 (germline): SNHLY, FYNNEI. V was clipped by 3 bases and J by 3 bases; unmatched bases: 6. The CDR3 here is CASSDAAGGRGANVLTF. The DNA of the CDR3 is TGTGCCAGCAGTGATGCAGCGGGAGGCCGTGGGGCCAACGTCCTGACTTTC.

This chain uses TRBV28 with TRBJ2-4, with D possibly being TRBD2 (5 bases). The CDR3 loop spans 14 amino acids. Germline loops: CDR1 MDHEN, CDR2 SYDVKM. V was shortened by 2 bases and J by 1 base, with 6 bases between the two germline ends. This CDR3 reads CASSLVAAKNIQYF. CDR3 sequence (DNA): TGTGCCAGCAGTTTAGTAGCGGCCAAAAACATTCAGTACTTC.